Listed below are T cell receptor beta chains from one sample, sequenced in a study of T cell repertoires in cytomegalovirus infection. TCRdb re-analysed the reads in MiXCR, keeping a single row per CDR3 protein. The data hold more than 200,000 distinct CDR3 sequences, with 9.1% observed a single time. Input material: PBMCs. Source of these receptors: a human donor in good health (CMV status not recorded). Some clones in this sample may be carry-over from other donors' samples. Each CDR3 is given without its conserved first and last residue. Each record gives: V gene, J gene, D gene, CDR3 protein. A D gene is named only where the DNA matches it firmly.

>TRBV2|TRBJ1-3|-
ASNPQNSGNTIY
>TRBV24-1|TRBJ2-5|-
ATSDPDTFRGETQY
>TRBV7-4|TRBJ2-7|TRBD1
ASSSTNSGTGDIHEQY
>TRBV7-6|TRBJ2-3|-
ASSLGNGEGTDTQY
>TRBV28|TRBJ2-7|TRBD1
ASTSGGQGFDEQY
>TRBV28|TRBJ1-5|TRBD1
ASSWPGQGNQPQH
>TRBV2|TRBJ1-6|-
ASSEGSPISPLH
>TRBV19|TRBJ1-5|-
ASSMRVGQPQH
>TRBV7-9|TRBJ2-5|TRBD2
ASTNLAGGETQY
>TRBV6-2/TRBV6-3|TRBJ2-1|-
ASSPRGARYNEQF
>TRBV7-2|TRBJ2-2|-
ASSQDNTGELF
>TRBV7-2|TRBJ1-6|-
ASSPGANSDSPLH
>TRBV19|TRBJ1-1|-
ASSMRTSAEAF
>TRBV7-9|TRBJ1-4|TRBD1
ASSSGQGHEKLF
>TRBV20-1|TRBJ2-1|TRBD1
SAPPPGTGYNEQF
>TRBV6-5|TRBJ2-3|-
ASSSVGPDTQY
>TRBV7-2|TRBJ1-1|-
ASSWGRQRRNTEAF
>TRBV6-5|TRBJ2-1|-
ASSYVAGRTSYNEQF
>TRBV13|TRBJ2-3|TRBD2
ASSSGLAATFTDTQY
>TRBV7-2|TRBJ1-5|-
ASSSLVPNQPQH
>TRBV7-2|TRBJ1-2|-
ASSLKGSAGANYGYT
>TRBV28|TRBJ2-3|TRBD2
ATQSRQLAGVADTQY
>TRBV15|TRBJ1-5|-
ATARQAGQPQH
>TRBV5-6|TRBJ2-1|-
ASSWGLDQGYNEQF
>TRBV3-1|TRBJ1-5|-
ASSQGPRGVVQPQH
>TRBV5-1|TRBJ2-7|TRBD2
ASSVSSGGADEQY
>TRBV19|TRBJ1-4|-
ASNRGFNEKLF
>TRBV7-7|TRBJ2-5|TRBD2
ASSPGLTQETQY
>TRBV7-2|TRBJ1-2|TRBD1
ASSLSNRGYGYT
>TRBV19|TRBJ1-1|-
ASIAGGGRTEAF
>TRBV9|TRBJ1-2|-
ASSAGTGGGYT
>TRBV7-2|TRBJ1-2|-
ASSLAQFGGYT
>TRBV7-2|TRBJ1-3|-
ASSFVPPKGGNTIY
>TRBV7-2|TRBJ1-1|TRBD1
ASSLALQGVPAF
>TRBV12-3/TRBV12-4|TRBJ1-6|TRBD1
ASSEPTGPVNSPLH
>TRBV7-2|TRBJ1-5|-
ASSLSGTINQPQH
>TRBV9|TRBJ2-1|-
ASSVEVRLADNEQF